A single sample is the source of the 21 T cell receptor beta chains below, sequenced in a study of OX40 agonist ivuxolimab in advanced cancers. Using immunoSEQ multiplex PCR, the repertoire was profiled, and TCRdb retains in-frame clones only, with some absent. Of 70,000 to 75,000 clones in the sample, over 80% were seen once. The sample in question was CD4+ or CD8+ T cells sorted from blood, obtained in a trial of the OX40 agonist ivuxolimab. The receptor source for this set is an adult with an advanced solid tumor such as melanoma, head and neck, liver or kidney cancer.

This clone was observed a few times. V and J are TRBV2 and TRBJ1-3; D uncertain. The V gene lost 6 bases and the J gene lost 4 bases, with 13 bases spanning the gap. Germline CDR1 SNHLY, CDR2 FYNNEI. This CDR3 has 14 amino acids. CDR3 sequence: CASSAGLIGNTIYF. The CDR3 bases are TGTGCCAGCAGCGCTGGACTTATCGGAAACACCATATATTTT.

CDR3 DNA: TGTGCCAGCTCACCGATAGAGACCCAGTACTTC. This translates into CASSPIETQYF. The chain carries TRBV18 and TRBJ2-5, with D unresolved. CDR3 size: 11 residues. In germline, CDR1 is KGHSH, CDR2 LQKENI. V shed 3 bases and J shed 4 bases, with 3 bases lying between them.

The chain joins TRBV5-1 to TRBJ1-3; D gene ambiguous. The V end was cut by 3 bases, the J end by 7 bases, with 14 bases between. Germline V gene lookup returns CDR1 SGHRS and CDR2 YFSETQ. CDR3 size: 14 residues. The CDR3 reads CASSSQGGGNTIYF. DNA for the CDR3: TGCGCCAGCAGCTCCCAAGGCGGAGGGAACACCATATATTTT. The full variable domain, completed using reference TRBV5-1 and TRBJ1-3, is KAGVTQTPRYLIKTRGQQVTLSCSPISGHRSVSWYQQTPGQGLQFLFEYFSETQRNKGNFPGRFSGRQFSNSRSEMNVSTLELGDSALYLCASSSQGGGNTIYFGEGSWLTVV.

The rearrangement joins TRBV19 to TRBJ1-4; the D is unclear. The V and J ends lost 1 base and 7 bases respectively, with 7 bases between them. This CDR3 is built from 13 residues. CDR1 LNHDA and CDR2 SQIVND come from the germline V gene (reference sequence). This chain's CDR3 is CASSIVGGEKLFF. The CDR3 bases are TGTGCCAGTAGTATAGTCGGCGGTGAAAAACTGTTTTTT.

The rearrangement uses TRBV5-1 and TRBJ2-7; D unresolved. There are 12 residues in the CDR3. V gave up 2 bases and J gave up 6 bases, with 9 bases separating them. CDR1 and CDR2 (germline): SGHRS, YFSETQ. CDR3 DNA: TGCGCCAGCAGCTTAACTGCCTCCGAGCAGTACTTC. It is translated as CASSLTASEQYF.

The genes are TRBV5-1 and TRBJ2-1, with 8 bases identical to TRBD2. The CDR3 is made up of 15 amino acids. J was trimmed by 5 bases and V by 0 bases; bases with no gene match: 4. The germline gives CDR1 SGHRS, CDR2 YFSETQ. CDR3 sequence (DNA): TGCGCCAGCAGCTTGGTACTAGCGGAGAACAATGAGCAGTTCTTC. Amino acids: CASSLVLAENNEQFF. Together with reference TRBV5-1 and TRBJ2-1, the CDR3 gives the full variable domain: KAGVTQTPRYLIKTRGQQVTLSCSPISGHRSVSWYQQTPGQGLQFLFEYFSETQRNKGNFPGRFSGRQFSNSRSEMNVSTLELGDSALYLCASSLVLAENNEQFFGPGTRLTVL.

This chain links TRBV7-3 with TRBJ2-5; D is ambiguous. V was pared by 2 bases and J by 5 bases, with 9 bases between. CDR3 length: 13 residues. Germline V gene data show CDR1 as SGHTA and CDR2 as FQGTGA. The CDR3 is CASSLGLRETQYF. In DNA form, the CDR3 reads TGTGCCAGCAGCTTAGGGTTACGGGAGACCCAGTACTTC.

The rearrangement uses TRBV15 and TRBJ1-6, with no clear D. The CDR3 extends over 16 amino acids. Germline V CDR1 and CDR2: LNHNV, YYDKDF (reference sequence). The V end lost 3 bases, the J end lost 0 bases, and 9 bases lay between the germline ends. In nucleotides, the CDR3 is TGTGCCACCAGCAGGCCCGAGAGCTCCTATAATTCACCCCTCCACTTT. Residues: CATSRPESSYNSPLHF.

V and J are TRBV10-3 and TRBJ1-2; 7 bases are shared with TRBD1. V lost 6 bases, J lost 6 bases, and 10 bases stayed unmatched. This CDR3 spans 14 amino acids. Germline CDR1 is ENHRY and CDR2 is SYGVKD. DNA of the CDR3: TGTGCCATCAGCCCCGAAGGACAGGAGAATGGCTACACCTTC. Protein: CAISPEGQENGYTF.

This clone was recorded a few times. The rearrangement joins TRBV4-1 to TRBJ1-6; tentatively, D is TRBD1 (6 bases). CDR1 and CDR2 (germline): MGHRA, YSYEKL. This CDR3 region has 14 residues. Trimming cost V 1 base and J 9 bases, with 10 bases left between them. In DNA form, the CDR3 reads TGCGCCAGCAGCCAAGTAAGAGGGGGTTCACCCCTCCACTTT. Translation gives CASSQVRGGSPLHF.

The rearrangement links TRBV7-9 to TRBJ2-1; TRBD1 matches 10 bases. The J segment lost 4 bases and the V segment lost 3 bases, leaving 6 bases of the junction unmatched. CDR3 length equals 16 residues. Germline assignment: CDR1 SEHNR and CDR2 FQNEAQ (reference sequence). The CDR3 spells CASSFTGTGEYNEQFF. The CDR3 DNA follows: TGTGCCAGCAGCTTCACCGGGACAGGGGAGTACAATGAGCAGTTCTTC.

This chain uses TRBV7-9 with TRBJ2-7; 11 bases are a match to TRBD1. Germline CDR1 is SEHNR and CDR2 is FQNEAQ (reference sequence). With V trimmed by 5 bases and J by 4 bases, 10 bases remained unmatched. CDR3 length: 16 residues. The CDR3, as DNA: TGTGCCAGCAGCCCGCGAGCGGGACAGGGGGTGTACGAGCAGTACTTC. As protein: CASSPRAGQGVYEQYF.

The chain is built from TRBV2 and TRBJ1-2; D might be TRBD1 (6 bases). This CDR3 is built from 15 residues. The germline gives CDR1 SNHLY, CDR2 FYNNEI. Trimming stripped 0 bases from V and 8 bases from J, with 16 bases between. CDR3 sequence reads: CASSEALTGLQGYTF. The CDR3 nucleotides are TGTGCCAGCAGTGAAGCGCTTACAGGGCTTCAGGGCTACACCTTC.

This clone was found a few times. V is TRBV2 and J is TRBJ1-2, with TRBD1 matching 7 bases. Germline V lookup: CDR1 SNHLY, CDR2 FYNNEI. This CDR3 spans 14 amino acids. The V gene end was trimmed by 6 bases and the J gene end by 1 base; junction bases not matched to a gene: 5. The CDR3 is CASRATGVNYGYTF. The DNA of the CDR3 is TGTGCCAGCAGGGCAACAGGGGTTAACTATGGCTACACCTTC.

This clone has only one observation. V and J are TRBV6-6 and TRBJ1-1; no reliable D call. Trimming shortened V by 5 bases and J by 4 bases, and 11 bases separated the two germline ends. This CDR3 spans 13 amino acids. Germline-derived CDR1 and CDR2 are MNHNY and SVGAGI (reference sequence). CDR3 sequence reads: CASSTKSITEAFF. In DNA, the CDR3 is TGTGCCAGCAGTACAAAGTCTATCACTGAAGCTTTCTTT.

The rearrangement uses TRBV28 and TRBJ1-3; D gene ambiguous. Trimming removed 10 bases at V and 3 bases at J, with 7 bases between. The CDR3 covers 11 residues. Looked up from germline, CDR1 is MDHEN and CDR2 is SYDVKM. CDR3 protein: CATADGNTIYF. The CDR3 DNA reads as TGTGCCACAGCTGATGGAAACACCATATATTTT.

The J gene is TRBJ1-5, the V gene TRBV7-2; possibly TRBD1 for D (6 bases). This CDR3 spans 16 amino acids. Looked up from germline, CDR1 is SGHTA and CDR2 is FQGNSA. Trimming shortened V by 1 base and J by 6 bases, and 16 bases separated the two germline ends. The CDR3 is CASSLGGRGVGQPQHF. For the CDR3, the DNA is TGTGCCAGCAGCTTAGGGGGGAGGGGGGTGGGTCAGCCCCAGCATTTT.

The chain is built from TRBV5-1 and TRBJ1-2; TRBD1 is a possible D gene (6 bases). Trimming pared 4 bases from V and 7 bases from J, leaving 23 bases between. In germline, CDR1 is SGHRS, CDR2 YFSETQ. CDR3 size: 16 residues. The CDR3 region has the DNA TGCGCCAGCAGCCAACTAATCCCAGGGGTGGAGGGTGGCTACACCTTC. Translation gives CASSQLIPGVEGGYTF.

The count of this clone is one. The CDR3, as DNA: TGCGCCAGCAGCCAAGATATTGCGGGGGGCTACGAGCAGTACTTC. Its protein is CASSQDIAGGYEQYF. The rearrangement joins TRBV4-3 to TRBJ2-5; TRBD2 aligns across 8 bases. The J call may be incorrect, as the DNA end agrees better with TRBJ2-7. The CDR3 consists of 15 residues. Germline values: CDR1 LGHNA, CDR2 YSLEER.

The count of this clone is one. This rearrangement joins TRBV28 to TRBJ1-5, with TRBD1 identical over 7 bases. Germline V lookup: CDR1 MDHEN, CDR2 SYDVKM. J was trimmed by 2 bases and V by 4 bases; bases with no gene match: 5. CDR3 length: 15 residues. For the CDR3, the DNA is TGTGCCAGCAGTTCCACAGGGGCTGGCAATCAGCCCCAGCATTTT. It specifies CASSSTGAGNQPQHF.

The chain recombines TRBV13 with TRBJ2-5; D gene ambiguous. V lost 5 bases and J 2 bases, leaving 9 bases between the germline ends. This CDR3 spans 13 amino acids. Germline CDR1 and CDR2: PRHDT and FYEKMQ (reference sequence). In nucleotides, the CDR3 is TGTGCCAGCAGCCCCGGACCTCAAGAGACCCAGTACTTC. Translation: CASSPGPQETQYF.